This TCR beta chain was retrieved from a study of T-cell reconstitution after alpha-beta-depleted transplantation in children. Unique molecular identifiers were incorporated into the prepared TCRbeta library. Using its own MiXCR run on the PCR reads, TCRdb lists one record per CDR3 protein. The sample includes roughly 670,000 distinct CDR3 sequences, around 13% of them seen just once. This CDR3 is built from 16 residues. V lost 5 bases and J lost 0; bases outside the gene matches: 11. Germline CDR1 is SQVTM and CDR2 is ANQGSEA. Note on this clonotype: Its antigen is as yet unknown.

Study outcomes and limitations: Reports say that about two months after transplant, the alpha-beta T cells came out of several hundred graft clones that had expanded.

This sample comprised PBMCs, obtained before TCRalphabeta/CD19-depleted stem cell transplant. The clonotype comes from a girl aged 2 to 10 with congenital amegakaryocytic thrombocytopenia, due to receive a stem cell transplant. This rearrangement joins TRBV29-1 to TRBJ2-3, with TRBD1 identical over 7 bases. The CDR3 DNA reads TGCAGCGTTCGAAATGACAGGGTGGGTAGCACAGATACGCAGTATTTT. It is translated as CSVRNDRVGSTDTQYF.